This T cell receptor beta chain was observed in a study of T cells expressing NK-cell markers. Germline V lookup: CDR1 MNHEY, CDR2 SMNVEV (reference sequence). The CDR3 loop spans 13 amino acids. 5'RACE template switching built TCR beta cDNA with unique molecular identifiers. No DNA is given; TCRdb re-called the 5' RACE reads and lists each CDR3 protein once. Its table lists some 300,000 distinct CDR3 sequences. Input material: blood T cells: a sorted CD56 or NKG2C T cell subset, CD4+ or CD8+ T cells, or bulk PBMC T cells (not recorded which). The source is a man aged 18 to 29 in good health. The chain joins TRBV27 to TRBJ2-7; TCRdb names TRBD1, which stays unverified in the absence of DNA. This chain's CDR3 is CASSHKGGNEQYF.